What follows describes a single T cell receptor beta chain. The data stem from a study of OX40 agonist ivuxolimab in advanced cancers. Overall study context: The treatment was a fully human IgG2 OX40 agonist, ivuxolimab.

The CDR3 sequence is 15 residues long. Germline CDR1 reads SGHTA; CDR2 reads FQGTGA. Trimming removed 5 bases at V and 0 bases at J, with 8 bases between. The protocol was immunoSEQ multiplex PCR, while the TCRdb copy is restricted to in-frame clones and leaves out a portion. The sample lists some 65,000 clones; about 85% were seen once. The sample was CD4+ or CD8+ T cells sorted from blood, taken in a trial of the OX40 agonist ivuxolimab. V and J are TRBV7-3 and TRBJ2-6; D assignment may be TRBD1 or TRBD2 (5 bases each). The receptor was derived from an adult with an advanced solid tumor such as melanoma, head and neck, liver or kidney cancer. CDR3 amino acids: CASSRGPSGANVLTF. CDR3 nucleotide sequence: TGTGCCAGCAGCCGGGGACCCTCTGGGGCCAACGTCCTGACTTTC.